The rows below give T cell receptor beta chains drawn from one sample of a study of long-term antiretroviral therapy in people with HIV. Assay used: immunoSEQ multiplex PCR; TCRdb lists only in-frame clones, some missing. The sample has some 35,000 clones; 83% are singletons. Material: unsorted PBMCs, obtained 0.4 years before starting antiretroviral therapy. All receptors derive from a man younger than 30 with HIV. Each CDR3 is given with its conserved first and last residue. D genes are given only for firm matches. The size field is filled for only some rows; it gives once, few, many or a size class.

abundance: .; j_gene: TRBJ2-2; d_gene: .; v_gene: TRBV9; CDR3aa: CASRRGTGELFF; CDR3nt: TGTGCCAGCAGAAGGGGAACCGGGGAGCTGTTTTTT
abundance: .; j_gene: TRBJ1-2; d_gene: .; v_gene: TRBV4-2; CDR3aa: CASSQDPAVYGYTF; CDR3nt: TGTGCCAGCAGCCAAGATCCAGCAGTCTATGGCTACACCTTC
abundance: .; j_gene: TRBJ2-1; d_gene: TRBD1; v_gene: TRBV5-4; CDR3aa: CASSFDRAGEQFF; CDR3nt: TGTGCCAGCAGCTTCGACAGGGCGGGTGAGCAGTTCTTC
abundance: .; j_gene: TRBJ2-1; d_gene: .; v_gene: TRBV2; CDR3aa: CATRQESSYNEQFF; CDR3nt: TGTGCCACCAGACAGGAGAGCTCCTACAATGAGCAGTTCTTC
abundance: .; j_gene: TRBJ2-5; d_gene: .; v_gene: TRBV19; CDR3aa: CASSITSDQETQYF; CDR3nt: TGTGCCAGTAGTATAACAAGCGACCAAGAGACCCAGTACTTC
abundance: once; j_gene: TRBJ1-4; d_gene: TRBD1; v_gene: TRBV5-1; CDR3aa: CASSYQGQGAEKLFF; CDR3nt: TGCGCCAGCAGCTACCAGGGACAGGGGGCTGAAAAACTGTTTTTT
abundance: .; j_gene: TRBJ2-6; d_gene: TRBD1; v_gene: TRBV7-9; CDR3aa: CASSLAQIGQGGANVLTF; CDR3nt: TGTGCCAGCAGCTTAGCCCAAATCGGACAGGGTGGGGCCAACGTCCTGACTTTC
abundance: .; j_gene: TRBJ1-2; d_gene: TRBD1; v_gene: TRBV5-1; CDR3aa: CASSYPGQNYGYTF; CDR3nt: TGCGCCAGCAGCTATCCGGGACAGAACTATGGCTACACCTTC
abundance: .; j_gene: TRBJ2-3; d_gene: .; v_gene: TRBV13; CDR3aa: CASSSLERQSTDTQYF; CDR3nt: TGTGCCAGCAGCTCCCTGGAGAGACAGAGCACAGATACGCAGTATTTT
abundance: .; j_gene: TRBJ1-2; d_gene: TRBD1; v_gene: TRBV4-1; CDR3aa: CASSQRQGDYGYTF; CDR3nt: TGCGCCAGCAGCCAAAGACAGGGGGACTATGGCTACACCTTC
abundance: .; j_gene: TRBJ2-2; d_gene: .; v_gene: TRBV11-2; CDR3aa: CASSLDPDGGELFF; CDR3nt: TGTGCCAGCAGCTTAGATCCAGACGGCGGGGAGCTGTTTTTT
abundance: .; j_gene: TRBJ2-2; d_gene: .; v_gene: TRBV6-4; CDR3aa: CASSDGGPGESGELFF; CDR3nt: TGTGCCAGCAGTGATGGTGGTCCAGGGGAGAGCGGGGAGCTGTTTTTT
abundance: .; j_gene: TRBJ2-5; d_gene: .; v_gene: TRBV5-4; CDR3aa: CASSSPGARETQYF; CDR3nt: TGTGCCAGCAGCTCCCCGGGGGCGCGGGAGACCCAGTACTTC
abundance: once; j_gene: TRBJ2-7; d_gene: TRBD1; v_gene: TRBV30; CDR3aa: CAWGQGRGLFHEQYF; CDR3nt: TGTGCCTGGGGACAGGGACGAGGTTTATTCCACGAGCAGTACTTC
abundance: .; j_gene: TRBJ1-5; d_gene: .; v_gene: TRBV5-6; CDR3aa: CASRTITGRNQPQHF; CDR3nt: TGTGCCAGCAGGACAATTACAGGGCGAAATCAGCCCCAGCATTTT
abundance: .; j_gene: TRBJ1-2; d_gene: .; v_gene: TRBV4-3; CDR3aa: CASSQGLFLTRISYGYTF; CDR3nt: TGCGCCAGCAGCCAAGGACTTTTCCTTACTCGGATAAGCTATGGCTACACCTTC
abundance: .; j_gene: TRBJ1-5; d_gene: .; v_gene: TRBV7-9; CDR3aa: CASSLEGGLNQPQHF; CDR3nt: TGTGCCAGCAGCTTAGAGGGAGGGCTCAATCAGCCCCAGCATTTT
abundance: once; j_gene: TRBJ1-2; d_gene: .; v_gene: TRBV9; CDR3aa: CASSVTGRDGYTF; CDR3nt: TGTGCCAGCAGCGTTACAGGGCGCGATGGCTACACCTTC
abundance: .; j_gene: TRBJ1-1; d_gene: TRBD1; v_gene: TRBV6-1; CDR3aa: CASSEWTGMAEAFF; CDR3nt: TGTGCCAGCAGTGAATGGACAGGGATGGCTGAAGCTTTCTTT
abundance: .; j_gene: TRBJ2-4; d_gene: TRBD1; v_gene: TRBV7-2; CDR3aa: CASSLGQGLAKNIQYF; CDR3nt: TGTGCCAGCAGCTTAGGACAGGGGCTAGCCAAAAACATTCAGTACTTC
abundance: .; j_gene: TRBJ1-4; d_gene: .; v_gene: TRBV6-5; CDR3aa: CASSPNRWNEKLFF; CDR3nt: TGTGCCAGCAGTCCGAACAGGTGGAATGAAAAACTGTTTTTT
abundance: .; j_gene: TRBJ2-5; d_gene: .; v_gene: TRBV5-4; CDR3aa: CASSLGGSETQYF; CDR3nt: TGTGCCAGCAGCTTGGGAGGGTCCGAGACCCAGTACTTC
abundance: .; j_gene: TRBJ2-1; d_gene: TRBD2; v_gene: TRBV6-6; CDR3aa: CASLLRASGGYEQFF; CDR3nt: TGTGCCAGCCTCCTCCGGGCTAGCGGGGGGTATGAGCAGTTCTTC
abundance: .; j_gene: TRBJ2-7; d_gene: .; v_gene: TRBV28; CDR3aa: CASSPPGTLLKAYF; CDR3nt: TGTGCCAGCAGTCCCCCCGGGACGTTATTAAAGGCGTACTTC
abundance: .; j_gene: TRBJ1-2; d_gene: TRBD1; v_gene: TRBV6-5; CDR3aa: CASSYGTGTAAYGYTF; CDR3nt: TGTGCCAGCAGTTACGGCACTGGGACAGCGGCCTATGGCTACACCTTC
abundance: few; j_gene: TRBJ1-3; d_gene: .; v_gene: TRBV30; CDR3aa: CAWGSGDLRATGNTIYF; CDR3nt: TGTGCCTGGGGGTCCGGGGACCTGAGAGCCACTGGAAACACCATATATTTT
abundance: .; j_gene: TRBJ2-2; d_gene: .; v_gene: TRBV5-3; CDR3aa: CARSYSGANTGELFF; CDR3nt: TGTGCCAGAAGCTACTCCGGGGCGAACACCGGGGAGCTGTTTTTT
abundance: .; j_gene: TRBJ1-5; d_gene: .; v_gene: TRBV7-9; CDR3aa: CASSTDGTATQPQHF; CDR3nt: TGTGCCAGCAGCACGGACGGCACAGCTACCCAGCCCCAGCATTTT
abundance: once; j_gene: TRBJ2-3; d_gene: TRBD2; v_gene: TRBV7-2; CDR3aa: CASSLGMAGGVEDTQYF; CDR3nt: TGTGCCAGCAGCTTGGGGATGGCGGGAGGAGTGGAAGATACGCAGTATTTT
abundance: .; j_gene: TRBJ2-3; d_gene: .; v_gene: TRBV9; CDR3aa: CASSVAGTADTQYF; CDR3nt: TGTGCCAGCAGCGTAGCCGGGACCGCAGATACGCAGTATTTT
abundance: .; j_gene: TRBJ2-3; d_gene: .; v_gene: TRBV7-2; CDR3aa: CASSLPTRTDTQYF; CDR3nt: TGTGCCAGCAGCTTGCCCACGCGCACAGATACGCAGTATTTT
abundance: .; j_gene: TRBJ2-7; d_gene: TRBD2; v_gene: TRBV4-2; CDR3aa: CASSPGTSGTYEQYF; CDR3nt: TGTGCCAGCAGCCCGGGGACTAGCGGGACCTACGAGCAGTACTTC
abundance: medium-sized; j_gene: TRBJ1-2; d_gene: .; v_gene: TRBV7-9; CDR3aa: CASSLPGGYGYTF; CDR3nt: TGTGCCAGCAGCCTACCGGGGGGGTATGGCTACACCTTC
abundance: .; j_gene: TRBJ1-2; d_gene: TRBD1; v_gene: TRBV5-5; CDR3aa: CASSSPGQVNYGYTF; CDR3nt: TGTGCCAGCAGCTCGCCGGGACAGGTGAACTATGGCTACACCTTC
abundance: once; j_gene: TRBJ2-3; d_gene: TRBD2; v_gene: TRBV28; CDR3aa: CASRSGRVAGEDTQYF; CDR3nt: TGTGCCAGCAGGTCGGGAAGGGTAGCGGGAGAAGATACGCAGTATTTT
abundance: few; j_gene: TRBJ1-5; d_gene: .; v_gene: TRBV28; CDR3aa: CASSLRIWGRGQPQHF; CDR3nt: TGTGCCAGCAGTTTGAGAATATGGGGGCGCGGGCAGCCCCAGCATTTT
abundance: .; j_gene: TRBJ2-3; d_gene: TRBD2; v_gene: TRBV4-1; CDR3aa: CASSGLAVSTDTQYF; CDR3nt: TGCGCCAGCTCGGGACTAGCGGTTAGCACAGATACGCAGTATTTT
abundance: .; j_gene: TRBJ2-2; d_gene: .; v_gene: TRBV7-3; CDR3aa: CASSPGTENTGELFF; CDR3nt: TGTGCCAGCAGCCCCGGGACGGAGAACACCGGGGAGCTGTTTTTT
abundance: .; j_gene: TRBJ2-1; d_gene: TRBD2; v_gene: TRBV27; CDR3aa: CASSYGLAAGNEQFF; CDR3nt: TGTGCCAGCAGTTACGGACTAGCGGCGGGTAATGAGCAGTTCTTC
abundance: .; j_gene: TRBJ2-6; d_gene: .; v_gene: TRBV19; CDR3aa: CASSIGDSGANVLTF; CDR3nt: TGTGCCAGTAGTATAGGGGACTCTGGGGCCAACGTCCTGACTTTC
abundance: .; j_gene: TRBJ1-1; d_gene: .; v_gene: TRBV19; CDR3aa: CASLYATEAFF; CDR3nt: TGTGCCAGTCTGTACGCCACTGAAGCTTTCTTT
abundance: .; j_gene: TRBJ2-3; d_gene: .; v_gene: TRBV4-1; CDR3aa: CASSQVSSGADTQYF; CDR3nt: TGCGCCAGCAGCCAAGTTAGCTCAGGCGCAGATACGCAGTATTTT
abundance: .; j_gene: TRBJ1-1; d_gene: .; v_gene: TRBV9; CDR3aa: CASSPRGNTEAFF; CDR3nt: TGTGCCAGCAGCCCGCGGGGGAACACTGAAGCTTTCTTT
abundance: few; j_gene: TRBJ1-2; d_gene: .; v_gene: TRBV27; CDR3aa: CASSLRGNYGYTF; CDR3nt: TGTGCCAGCAGTTTGAGGGGAAACTATGGCTACACCTTC
abundance: .; j_gene: TRBJ2-7; d_gene: .; v_gene: TRBV6-1; CDR3aa: CASKEHEQYF; CDR3nt: TGTGCCAGCAAGGAGCACGAGCAGTACTTC
abundance: .; j_gene: TRBJ1-2; d_gene: TRBD1; v_gene: TRBV30; CDR3aa: CAWSALKGRGPQGPYGYTF; CDR3nt: TGTGCCTGGAGTGCCCTTAAAGGGAGGGGACCACAGGGGCCCTATGGCTACACCTTC
abundance: .; j_gene: TRBJ2-1; d_gene: .; v_gene: TRBV7-2; CDR3aa: CASSSYTGNEQFF; CDR3nt: TGTGCCAGCAGCTCGTACACAGGGAATGAGCAGTTCTTC
abundance: .; j_gene: TRBJ2-1; d_gene: TRBD2; v_gene: TRBV6-4; CDR3aa: CASSAGTSGGNEQFF; CDR3nt: TGTGCCAGCAGTGCCGGGACTAGCGGGGGCAATGAGCAGTTCTTC
abundance: .; j_gene: TRBJ1-5; d_gene: TRBD1; v_gene: TRBV7-9; CDR3aa: CASSPGTGYQPQHF; CDR3nt: TGTGCCAGCAGCCCCGGGACAGGATATCAGCCCCAGCATTTT
abundance: .; j_gene: TRBJ1-2; d_gene: .; v_gene: TRBV6-5; CDR3aa: CASTKGGGGGYTF; CDR3nt: TGTGCCAGCACCAAGGGCGGGGGAGGCGGCTACACCTTC
abundance: .; j_gene: TRBJ2-6; d_gene: TRBD1; v_gene: TRBV7-2; CDR3aa: CASSGDRAGANVLTF; CDR3nt: TGTGCCAGCAGCGGGGACAGGGCCGGGGCCAACGTCCTGACTTTC
abundance: .; j_gene: TRBJ2-2; d_gene: .; v_gene: TRBV29-1; CDR3aa: CSAEGGENTGELFF; CDR3nt: TGCAGCGCCGAGGGGGGGGAGAACACCGGGGAGCTGTTTTTT
abundance: once; j_gene: TRBJ1-1; d_gene: .; v_gene: TRBV14; CDR3aa: CASSPPNTFEAFF; CDR3nt: TGTGCCAGCAGCCCCCCCAACACCTTTGAAGCTTTCTTT
abundance: .; j_gene: TRBJ2-1; d_gene: .; v_gene: TRBV4-3; CDR3aa: CASSQGYGRHNEQFF; CDR3nt: TGCGCCAGCAGCCAAGGATACGGGAGACACAATGAGCAGTTCTTC
abundance: .; j_gene: TRBJ2-1; d_gene: .; v_gene: TRBV5-1; CDR3aa: CASSLGDTSSYNEQFF; CDR3nt: TGCGCCAGCAGCTTGGGGGACACGAGCTCCTACAATGAGCAGTTCTTC
abundance: .; j_gene: TRBJ2-3; d_gene: .; v_gene: TRBV15; CDR3aa: CATSRGLVSGRDTDTQYF; CDR3nt: TGTGCCACCAGCAGAGGCCTAGTGTCGGGCCGTGACACAGATACGCAGTATTTT
abundance: once; j_gene: TRBJ2-6; d_gene: .; v_gene: TRBV30; CDR3aa: CAWSVRQGSGANVLTF; CDR3nt: TGTGCCTGGAGTGTACGGCAGGGTTCTGGGGCCAACGTCCTGACTTTC
abundance: .; j_gene: TRBJ2-3; d_gene: .; v_gene: TRBV6-6; CDR3aa: CASTMVGGTDTQYF; CDR3nt: TGTGCCAGCACAATGGTGGGGGGCACAGATACGCAGTATTTT
abundance: few; j_gene: TRBJ2-2; d_gene: TRBD1; v_gene: TRBV4-1; CDR3aa: CASSLPQGHSTGELFF; CDR3nt: TGCGCCAGCAGCCTACCACAGGGGCACAGCACCGGGGAGCTGTTTTTT